What follows is one T cell receptor (beta chain) and its context. Its specificity is unknown. The data belong to a study of shared clonotypes between healthy human individuals. Study in general: For every donor, three CD4 naive, three CD4 memory, two CD8 naive and one CD8 memory plates were used.

Regarding the study as a whole: When compared with the clonotypes that were shared by all four sorted-subset donors, the non-shared clonotypes turned out to have lower generation probabilities. It was observed that about 5% of naive CD4 clonotypes were shared across several donors.

Splitting of each subset's genomic DNA was done evenly across several immunoSEQ plates. Some clones are missing from TCRdb's copy, which holds only in-frame ones; the method was immunoSEQ multiplex PCR. The repertoire has 2 million to 2.5 million clones, about 95% of them found once; the top ten carry roughly 1%. CD45RO-negative cells were positively selected for CCR7, leaving out terminally differentiated effector memory CD45RA+ cells. This clonotype was obtained from a man between 18 and 29 years old in good health. Sequenced input: naive CD8+ T cells sorted from blood.

CDR3 loop: CASSYGVTGPYEQYF. The CDR3 DNA sequence: TGTGCCAGCAGTTACGGTGTCACAGGACCCTACGAGCAGTACTTC. This chain uses TRBV6-5 with TRBJ2-7; tentatively, D is TRBD1 (5 bases). CDR1 is MNHEY and CDR2 is SVGAGI in the germline V gene. This CDR3 has 15 amino acids. Trimming pared 2 bases from V and 2 bases from J, leaving 13 bases between.